Listed below are T cell receptor beta chains from one sample, sequenced in a study of T-cell memory formation after mild COVID-19. TCRdb called the 5' RACE reads again in MiXCR, with one record for every CDR3 protein. The data hold approximately 300,000 distinct CDR3 sequences, with roughly 8.2% observed a single time. Input material: PBMCs or a T cell subset sorted from them (not recorded which). These receptor sequences come from a young man who had mild COVID-19 (a few samples of this study predate the infection). Cell type and time point are not known. The CDR3 runs from the conserved cysteine through the conserved F or W. The D gene is left open where the match is weak. Where a row states a size, it is once, few, many or the class of an expanded clone; other rows omit it.

once	TRBV7-9	TRBJ2-1	-	TGTGCCAGCAGCCCAGACATCTACAATGAGCAGTTCTTC	CASSPDIYNEQFF
few	TRBV3-1	TRBJ1-1	-	TGTGCCAGCAGCCGACAGGTTCCCACTGAAGCTTTCTTT	CASSRQVPTEAFF
few	TRBV4-2	TRBJ2-1	TRBD1	TGTGCCAGCAGCCAAGCAGGGGGCTTCCACAATGAGCAGTTCTTC	CASSQAGGFHNEQFF
few	TRBV7-8	TRBJ1-1	-	TGTGCCAGCAGCTTAGAGGGGCGGTACACTGAAGCTTTCTTT	CASSLEGRYTEAFF
many	TRBV7-9	TRBJ2-5	-	TGTGCCAGCAGTTCGGATGCAAGGGACCAGTACTTC	CASSSDARDQYF
few	TRBV5-1	TRBJ2-5	-	TGCGCCAGCAGCCGCCTCAACAGGGCTCGTCAAGAGACCCAGTACTTC	CASSRLNRARQETQYF
-	TRBV20-1	TRBJ1-2	-	TGCAGTGCCGAATGGGAGGTAGATGGCTACACCTTC	CSAEWEVDGYTF
few	TRBV20-1	TRBJ1-1	-	TGCAGTGCTAGAACCCCCTTTCGGGGCGGGGGGAACACTGAAGCTTTCTTT	CSARTPFRGGGNTEAFF
-	TRBV10-3	TRBJ2-5	-	TGTGCCATCAAACAGGTTGAAGGGGAGACCCAGTACTTC	CAIKQVEGETQYF
many	TRBV5-1	TRBJ2-3	-	TGCGCCAGCAGTCCAAGGGAAGGCACAGATACGCAGTATTTT	CASSPREGTDTQYF
few	TRBV4-1	TRBJ2-3	TRBD2	TGCGCCAGCAGCCAGCCTAGCGGGGGCGGGGATACGCAGTATTTT	CASSQPSGGGDTQYF
few	TRBV29-1	TRBJ2-2	-	TGCAGCGTTGATGGGGCAGACCGCCGTAACACCGGGGAGCTGTTTTTT	CSVDGADRRNTGELFF
few	TRBV10-1	TRBJ1-1	-	TGCGCCAGCAGTGATCCATCCATGAACACTGAAGCTTTCTTT	CASSDPSMNTEAFF
few	TRBV29-1	TRBJ1-1	-	TGCAGCGGTGGGACATCAAACACTGAAGCTTTCTTT	CSGGTSNTEAFF
-	TRBV7-9	TRBJ1-2	-	TGTGCCAGCAGCTCGTGGACAGAAAGAGCTGGCTACACCTTC	CASSSWTERAGYTF
-	TRBV2	TRBJ1-5	-	TGTGCCAGCAGTGAAGCGCCCGGTTACCAGCCCCAGCATTTT	CASSEAPGYQPQHF
-	TRBV20-1	TRBJ2-1	TRBD1	TGCAGCCCTGGACAGGGACACAATGAGCAGTTCTTC	CSPGQGHNEQFF
few	TRBV7-3	TRBJ2-5	-	TGTGCCAGCAGCCAGGGGGGTTACCAAGAGACCCAGTACTTC	CASSQGGYQETQYF
-	TRBV7-6	TRBJ1-3	-	TGTGCCAGTCCGAACGGGGGAACCATATATTTT	CASPNGGTIYF
many	TRBV2	TRBJ2-3	-	TGTGCCAGCAGTGGGCTTGAAGGAGATACGCAGTATTTT	CASSGLEGDTQYF
-	TRBV15	TRBJ2-1	-	TGTGCCACCAGCAGAGATGTCGGAAACAATGAGCAGTTCTTC	CATSRDVGNNEQFF
-	TRBV3-1	TRBJ2-5	TRBD1	TGTGCCAGCCGGGACAGGGGTTTCCAAGAGACCCAGTACTTC	CASRDRGFQETQYF
-	TRBV6-6	TRBJ1-2	-	TGTGCCAGCAGTCCCCGGGACTATGGCTACACCTTC	CASSPRDYGYTF
-	TRBV7-8	TRBJ2-1	TRBD2	TGTGCCAGCAGCTTAGCTGGGGGGGACAATGAGCAGTTCTTC	CASSLAGGDNEQFF
-	TRBV19	TRBJ1-1	-	TGTGCCAGTAGTTTTGGGCCCTTGGGCACTGAAGCTTTCTTT	CASSFGPLGTEAFF
-	TRBV20-1	TRBJ2-3	-	TGCAGTGCCTTATCTGGGAGAGATACGCAGTATTTT	CSALSGRDTQYF
many	TRBV5-6	TRBJ2-5	TRBD1	TGTGCCAGCAGCTTGGGGAGGACAGGCGAGACCCAGTACTTC	CASSLGRTGETQYF
-	TRBV7-2	TRBJ1-5	-	TGTGCCAGCAGCATGGTCATTAGCAATCAGCCCCAGCATTTT	CASSMVISNQPQHF
-	TRBV29-1	TRBJ2-2	-	TGCAGCGGGTCGCGGACGAACACCGGGGAGCTGTTTTTT	CSGSRTNTGELFF
many	TRBV7-9	TRBJ1-5	-	TGTGCCAGCAGCTCGGGCAATCAGCCCCAGCATTTT	CASSSGNQPQHF
-	TRBV7-8	TRBJ1-2	-	TGTGCCAGCAGCTATCGAACCGACGGATTCTATGGCTACACCTTC	CASSYRTDGFYGYTF
few	TRBV7-3	TRBJ1-2	-	TGTGCCAGCAGCCCCCGGGGGGGCGAAGGCTACACCTTC	CASSPRGGEGYTF
many	TRBV5-1	TRBJ2-2	TRBD1	TGCGCCAGCAGCTCCGGGACAGGGAGTACCGGGGAGCTGTTTTTT	CASSSGTGSTGELFF
-	TRBV5-8	TRBJ1-2	-	TGTGCCAGCAGCTTTGAGGTGTTTGACTATGGCTACACCTTC	CASSFEVFDYGYTF
-	TRBV28	TRBJ2-3	TRBD1	TGTGCCAGCAGTTTAGATGACAGGGGTGGAACAGATACGCAGTATTTT	CASSLDDRGGTDTQYF
many	TRBV11-2	TRBJ2-3	-	TGTGCCAGCAGCTCAATTGGGACGGGGGCCACAGATACGCAGTATTTT	CASSSIGTGATDTQYF
few	TRBV7-2	TRBJ2-4	-	TGTGCCAGCAGCTACTTGGGCCTAGCCAAAAACATTCAGTACTTC	CASSYLGLAKNIQYF
-	TRBV12-3/TRBV12-4	TRBJ1-6	-	TGTGCCAGCACCCTAGGGGGGGTGTATAATTCACCCCTCCACTTT	CASTLGGVYNSPLHF
-	TRBV11-2	TRBJ1-3	TRBD1	TGTGCCAGCAGCTTAAGCGGGGACAGTGGAAACACCATATATTTT	CASSLSGDSGNTIYF
many	TRBV9	TRBJ2-2	-	TGTGCCAGCAGCGCCGCGAACACCGGGGAGCTGTTTTTT	CASSAANTGELFF
-	TRBV19	TRBJ2-7	TRBD1	TGTGCCAGTAGTATCCCCGGTATGGGACAGGGTGACGAGCAGTACTTC	CASSIPGMGQGDEQYF
-	TRBV7-9	TRBJ2-3	TRBD2	TGTGCCAGCAGCTTAGTCCGGCTAGCGGTTAGCACAGATACGCAGTATTTT	CASSLVRLAVSTDTQYF
-	TRBV6-5	TRBJ2-3	TRBD2	TGTGCCAGCAGTCCGCTAGCGGGGAGACGCACAGATACGCAGTATTTT	CASSPLAGRRTDTQYF
-	TRBV7-2	TRBJ2-7	-	TGTGCCAGCAGCTCGGGACACGGGACCTACGAGCAGTACTTC	CASSSGHGTYEQYF
few	TRBV12-3/TRBV12-4	TRBJ1-2	-	TGTGCCAGCAGTAGGAGCTTCTATGGCTACACCTTC	CASSRSFYGYTF
many	TRBV27	TRBJ1-1	TRBD1	TGTGCCAGCCGGGGGACAGGGAAGACTGAAGCTTTCTTT	CASRGTGKTEAFF
-	TRBV6-6	TRBJ1-2	-	TGTGCCAGCAGGCGAGGGGGAAACGGCTACACCTTC	CASRRGGNGYTF
-	TRBV25-1	TRBJ2-1	-	TGTGCCAGCACCAGGGCAGGGGACAATGAGCAGTTCTTC	CASTRAGDNEQFF